This is a list of T cell receptor beta chains from one sample in a study of blood T cell repertoires in COVID-19. Sequenced by immunoSEQ multiplex PCR; TCRdb stores in-frame clones only, minus some. The sample carries roughly 230,000 clones, roughly 84% recorded once. The sample consisted of peripheral blood. The receptor set was obtained from a woman of 80 years or more with acute or convalescent COVID-19. CDR3s include the opening cysteine and the closing phenylalanine or tryptophan. D genes are given only for firm matches. Clone size is not always given. Where it is, it says once, few, many or a class for expanded clones.

NA TRBJ2-5 TRBV6-5 NA TGTGCCAGCACCCTACAGGGTAGAGAGACCCAGTACTTC CASTLQGRETQYF
TRBD1 TRBJ1-1 TRBV3-1/TRBV3-2 NA TGTGCCAGCACAAAGGGGGCGAACACTGAAGCTTTCTTT CASTKGANTEAFF
NA TRBJ1-5 TRBV5-5 once TGTGCCAGCAGTCTGGGACACAGTAATCAGCCCCAGCATTTT CASSLGHSNQPQHF
TRBD1 TRBJ1-4 TRBV29-1 NA TGCAGCGTGGGACAGGGTGAAAAACTGTTTTTT CSVGQGEKLFF
TRBD2 TRBJ2-1 TRBV24-1 NA TGTGCCACCAGTGATTCAGGACTAGCGGGGGGATCCTCCTACAATGAGCAGTTCTTC CATSDSGLAGGSSYNEQFF
NA TRBJ1-5 TRBV10-3 NA TGTGCCATCAGTGAGTCTAGGCAGGCTAATCAGCCCCAGCATTTT CAISESRQANQPQHF
TRBD1 TRBJ2-1 TRBV29-1 NA TGCAGCGCGTCCGACAGGGGGCCTTACAATGAGCAGTTCTTC CSASDRGPYNEQFF
TRBD1 TRBJ1-5 TRBV29-1 NA TGCAGCGTTGGACAGGGGGCTTTCGGTCAGCCCCAGCATTTT CSVGQGAFGQPQHF
TRBD1 TRBJ1-2 TRBV4-2 NA TGTGCCAGCAGCCAAAAACAGACAGGGGGCGCGGATGGCTACACCTTC CASSQKQTGGADGYTF
NA TRBJ1-6 TRBV9 few TGTGCCAGCAGCGTAGATCAGATCTTGTATAATTCACCCCTCCACTTT CASSVDQILYNSPLHF
NA TRBJ1-2 TRBV5-1 once TGCGCCAGCAAGGGAGGGTATGGCTACACCTTC CASKGGYGYTF
NA TRBJ1-1 TRBV30 NA TGTGCCTGGAGATGGTTTTCGACAGAGAACACTGAAGCTTTCTTT CAWRWFSTENTEAFF
NA TRBJ2-7 TRBV1 NA TGCACCAGCAGCCAAGATAAGGGACTCCACTACGAGCAGTACTTC CTSSQDKGLHYEQYF
NA TRBJ1-5 TRBV19 NA TGTGCCAGTAGTGCCGACAGGAATCAGCCCCAGCATTTT CASSADRNQPQHF
NA TRBJ2-3 TRBV7-2 NA TGTGCCAGCAGCTTATGGGGGCCGCGGGGGAGGTCTAGCACAGATACGCAGTATTTT CASSLWGPRGRSSTDTQYF
NA TRBJ1-6 TRBV30 few TGTGCCTGGAGTCGGCAGGGTAGGTCACCCCTCCACTTT CAWSRQGRSPLHF
NA TRBJ1-5 TRBV6-2/TRBV6-3 NA TGTGCCAGCAGTTCGGGACTAGATGGGCAGCCCCAGCATTTT CASSSGLDGQPQHF
NA TRBJ2-7 TRBV19 NA TGTGCCAGTAGTATAGGCGGTCGAGCCTACGAGCAGTACTTC CASSIGGRAYEQYF
NA TRBJ1-1 TRBV12-3/TRBV12-4 NA TGTGCCAGCAGTTATGACAGTTTCACTGAAGCTTTCTTT CASSYDSFTEAFF
TRBD1 TRBJ1-1 TRBV10-3 NA TGTGCCATCGCCTTGGACAGGGCGCCGTACACTGAAGCTTTCTTT CAIALDRAPYTEAFF
NA TRBJ1-2 TRBV7-2 NA TGTGCCAGCAGCGACAACGACATACATGGCTACACCTTC CASSDNDIHGYTF
TRBD1 TRBJ1-4 TRBV24-1 NA TGTGCCACCAGTGACCCAGGGGGTGGTAATGAAAAACTGTTTTTT CATSDPGGGNEKLFF
NA TRBJ1-1 TRBV19 NA TGTGCCAGTACTGTAACAGGGTCCGGGGTAGCTTTCTTT CASTVTGSGVAFF
NA TRBJ2-3 TRBV11-2 NA TGTGCCAGCAGCCTCCCCAGCACAGATACGCAGTATTTT CASSLPSTDTQYF
NA TRBJ1-4 TRBV19 NA TGTGCCAGTAGTACCAGACAGTCCTCTAATGAAAAACTGTTTTTT CASSTRQSSNEKLFF
TRBD2 TRBJ2-7 TRBV27 NA TGTGCCAGCAGTTTATCCCTCGGACTAGCGGGGGGTACCTACGAGCAGTACTTC CASSLSLGLAGGTYEQYF
NA TRBJ1-1 TRBV13 NA TGTGCCAGCAGCTACCGAGGATTACTTAACACTGAAGCTTTCTTT CASSYRGLLNTEAFF
TRBD2 TRBJ2-2 TRBV11-1 NA TGTGCCAGCAGCTTAGGGACTAGCGGTGCCGGGGAGCTGTTTTTT CASSLGTSGAGELFF
TRBD1 TRBJ1-2 TRBV5-6 NA TGTGCCAGCAGCTTGGATATGGGACAGGGCAAAGGCTACACCTTC CASSLDMGQGKGYTF
NA TRBJ1-1 TRBV7-6 NA TGTGCCAGCAGCACTAGGACAGAGGACACTGAAGCTTTCTTT CASSTRTEDTEAFF
NA TRBJ2-3 TRBV7-3 NA TGTGCCAGCAGCTTAACGGCGCGACGGGGGAACACAGATACGCAGTATTTT CASSLTARRGNTDTQYF
NA TRBJ2-7 TRBV10-3 NA TGTGCCATCAGCGTGACAGCGCCGGGAGACGAGCAGTACTTC CAISVTAPGDEQYF
NA TRBJ2-7 TRBV5-4 NA TGTGCCAGCAGCTTGACAGGGAACAACTACGAGCAGTACTTC CASSLTGNNYEQYF
NA TRBJ1-2 TRBV27 NA TGTGCCAGCAGTTTAAGGGCCCCCGGGGGAGTGAAAGGCTACACCTTC CASSLRAPGGVKGYTF
TRBD1 TRBJ1-4 TRBV4-2 NA TGTGCCAGCAGCTCCCGGACAGGACAAAATGAAAAACTGTTTTTT CASSSRTGQNEKLFF
NA TRBJ2-3 TRBV9 once TGTGCCAGCAGCGTCGGGGGACAGACACCTCGAGATACGCAGTATTTT CASSVGGQTPRDTQYF
TRBD2 TRBJ2-5 TRBV7-8 NA TGTGCCAGCAGCTTAGTGGGCCTAGCGGAAGAGACCCAGTACTTC CASSLVGLAEETQYF
TRBD1 TRBJ1-1 TRBV11-3 NA TGTGCCAGCAGGCCGAGACAGGGGTCGACTGAAGCTTTCTTT CASRPRQGSTEAFF
NA TRBJ1-2 TRBV19 NA TGTGCCAGTAGTGGGCTCACCTCCGGTTATGGCTACACCTTC CASSGLTSGYGYTF
NA TRBJ1-1 TRBV20-1 few TGCAGTGCTAGGACAGATAATGAAGCTTTCTTT CSARTDNEAFF
TRBD1 TRBJ1-6 TRBV5-1 NA TGCGCCAGCAGCCCACAGGGGCTTAATTCACCCCTCCACTTT CASSPQGLNSPLHF
NA TRBJ2-3 TRBV4-2 NA TGTGCCAGCAGCCACTCGAAATCCCGGGGGGCCGGTACAGATACGCAGTATTTT CASSHSKSRGAGTDTQYF
NA TRBJ1-5 TRBV5-1 once TGCGCCAGCAGCTTGGAAGGGGGTAGTCAGCCCCAGCATTTT CASSLEGGSQPQHF
NA TRBJ1-2 TRBV11-2 NA TGTGCCAGCAGCTTAGATTACCAGGGAACCGGCTACACCTTC CASSLDYQGTGYTF
TRBD1 TRBJ1-3 TRBV7-9 few TGTGCCAGCAGCCGGGACAGGGGATTTGGAAACACCATATATTTT CASSRDRGFGNTIYF
NA TRBJ2-2 TRBV27 NA TGTGCCATAACAGGGACCGTAGGCACCGGGGAGCTGTTTTTT CAITGTVGTGELFF
TRBD1 TRBJ1-6 TRBV18 NA TGTGCCAGCTCACCCCAAGGACAGGCCAATTCACCCCTCCACTTT CASSPQGQANSPLHF
NA TRBJ1-1 TRBV7-2 once TGTGCCAGCAGCGTCGGCGGCACTGAAGCTTTCTTT CASSVGGTEAFF
NA TRBJ1-6 TRBV12-3/TRBV12-4 once TGTGCCAGCAGTGCACCTTGGGGCCCCAGCCACTTT CASSAPWGPSHF
NA TRBJ1-5 TRBV29-1 few TGCAGCGTTGAAGGGGGGCCTGGTCAGCCCCAGCATTTT CSVEGGPGQPQHF
NA TRBJ2-5 TRBV29-1 NA TGCAGCGGAGGGCGCGCTCAAGAGACCCAGTACTTC CSGGRAQETQYF
NA TRBJ2-1 TRBV5-1 NA TGCGCCAGCAGCTGGAGGTACAATGAGCAGTTCTTC CASSWRYNEQFF
NA TRBJ2-2 TRBV6-5 once TGTGCCAGCAGTCACGGACAGAAGAACACCGGGGAGCTGTTTTTT CASSHGQKNTGELFF
NA TRBJ1-6 TRBV5-3 once TGTGCCAGAAGCTTGAGCCAGGGGATAGGGGATAATTCACCCCTCCACTTT CARSLSQGIGDNSPLHF
TRBD1 TRBJ1-2 TRBV6-5 few TGTGCCAGCAGTTACTCGCGTCGGGACAGCCTCGGCTACACCTTC CASSYSRRDSLGYTF
TRBD1 TRBJ1-2 TRBV29-1 NA TGCAGCGTTTCCCCGGGACAGGGGGCGGATGGCTACACCTTC CSVSPGQGADGYTF
NA TRBJ2-7 TRBV9 NA TGTGCCTCAGGGGACTACTACGAGCAGTACTTC CASGDYYEQYF
NA TRBJ1-5 TRBV6-1 NA TGTGCCAGCAGTGAAGCAGGAACAGGGTATACTCAGCCCCAGCATTTT CASSEAGTGYTQPQHF
NA TRBJ1-4 TRBV3-1/TRBV3-2 NA TGTGCCAGCAGCCAAGAGGCTTTGCTTGGTGAAAAACTGTTTTTT CASSQEALLGEKLFF